These 2 T cell receptor beta chains originate from one sample sequenced in a study of siplizumab effects on memory and regulatory T cells (dated by TCRdb to between 2018 and 2020). Their antigen targets remain unknown. Cells from the mixed lymphocyte reactions were cocultured for around 6 days at 37 degrees C. Receptor libraries were prepared by the immunoSEQ multiplex PCR assay. In TCRdb, the immuneACCESS table is reduced to in-frame sequences with V and J assigned. These tables do not hold every clone; where another copy was compared, an unresolved V gene accounts for under half, and the others remain unexplained. Across this sample there are about 7,200 clones, with roughly a third seen only once. The ten largest clones represent about 17% of the sample. Source material: CFSE-low (dividing) CD8+ T cells sorted from an allogeneic mixed lymphocyte reaction. The receptors shown here come from a human donor in good health; the cells came from an allogeneic mixed lymphocyte reaction.

As to this clone: A much larger clone is a single base away; this may be a read error. The chain employs TRBV4-1 and TRBJ1-2, with D possibly being TRBD1 (5 bases). V was pared by 0 bases and J by 13 bases, with 24 bases between. The V gene's germline CDR1 is MGHRA and CDR2 YSYEKL. This CDR3 comprises 16 residues. The CDR3 spells CASSQDTPPDSCVSTF. The CDR3 nucleotides read TGCGCCAGCAGCCAAGATACGCCGCCAGACAGCTGTGTGTCCACCTTC.

This clone is labeled medium-sized (0.01 to 0.1%). The genes are TRBV28 and TRBJ1-5; D remains ambiguous. There are 16 residues in the CDR3. V lost 2 bases, J lost 5 bases, and 16 bases lay in between. Germline CDR1 is MDHEN and CDR2 is SYDVKM. Here the CDR3 DNA reads TGTGCCAGCAGTTTACGTGGGAGCGGCCCTTATCAGCCCCAGCATTTT. Residues: CASSLRGSGPYQPQHF.